The 17 T cell receptor beta chains below all came from one sample that was sequenced in a study of T-cell memory formation after mild COVID-19. TCRdb reprocessed the 5' RACE reads with MiXCR, giving one entry per CDR3 protein. The profile shows under 450,000 distinct CDR3 sequences, 20% to 25% of them singletons. Sequencing was performed on PBMCs or a T cell subset sorted from them (not recorded which). These receptors all stem from an adult woman who had mild COVID-19 (a few samples of this study predate the infection). Cell type and time point are not known.

This clonotype has at least ten counts. This chain joins TRBV6-4 and TRBJ2-3, with 8 bases that match TRBD2. Germline assignment: CDR1 MRHNA and CDR2 SNTAGT. After removal of 5 bases from V and 4 bases from J, the junction contained 8 bases not matched to a gene. The CDR3 consists of 15 residues. In DNA, the CDR3 is TGTGCCAGCAGTACTGAAGCGGGAGCGTCAGATACGCAGTATTTT. Its translation: CASSTEAGASDTQYF.

The V and J genes are TRBV20-1 and TRBJ2-7, with 8 bases identical to TRBD2. V shed 1 base and J 0 bases; nucleotides not matched to a gene: 5. The CDR3 covers 15 residues. Per germline, CDR1 DFQATT and CDR2 SNEGSKA (reference sequence). The CDR3 is CSARGGGRLSYEQYF. In DNA form, the CDR3 reads TGCAGTGCTAGAGGGGGCGGGAGGCTCTCCTACGAGCAGTACTTC.

The chain has TRBV7-8 and TRBJ2-1, with 10 bases aligning to TRBD2. CDR3 length equals 16 residues. V shed 5 bases and J 9 bases; nucleotides not matched to a gene: 13. The germline gives CDR1 SGHVS, CDR2 FQNEAQ. CDR3 region: CASSTTLAGDLGEQFF. Here the CDR3 DNA reads TGTGCCAGCAGCACCACTCTAGCGGGAGATTTGGGTGAGCAGTTCTTC.

This clonotype occurred a few times. This chain connects TRBV27 to TRBJ2-7, with TRBD1 matching 7 bases. Germline lookup yields CDR1 MNHEY and CDR2 SMNVEV (reference sequence). With V trimmed by 5 bases and J by 4 bases, 5 bases remained unmatched. The CDR3 spans 13 residues. The CDR3 DNA is TGTGCCAGCAGTGCGGACAGGCGATACGAGCAGTACTTC. Translating gives CASSADRRYEQYF.

This clonotype was seen a few times. J is TRBJ2-7 and V is TRBV12-3 or TRBV12-4; D may be TRBD2 (5 bases). CDR3 size: 15 residues. The V end lost 3 bases, the J end lost 2 bases, and 14 bases lay between the germline ends. The CDR3 here is CASSFSGGQAYEQYF. The CDR3 coding sequence is TGTGCCAGCAGTTTTAGTGGCGGGCAGGCCTACGAGCAGTACTTC.

This chain links TRBV11-2 with TRBJ2-7, with 11 bases identical to TRBD2. V lost 6 bases, J lost 3 bases, and 13 bases stayed unmatched. The CDR3 has 17 amino acids. CDR1 and CDR2 (germline): SGHAT, FQNNGV. The CDR3 protein is CASSLTSGSRQNYEQYF. Written as DNA, the CDR3 is TGTGCCAGCAGTTTAACTAGCGGGAGTAGGCAGAACTACGAGCAGTACTTC.

This clonotype occurred many times. The V and J genes are TRBV7-2 and TRBJ2-7; D unclear. CDR1 and CDR2 (germline): SGHTA, FQGNSA. With 4 bases removed from V and 6 bases from J, the gap between germline ends came to 13 bases. The CDR3 totals 13 residues. CDR3 in DNA: TGTGCCAGCAGCTCCTCCCTTTCCGGCGAGCAGTACTTC. Its protein is CASSSSLSGEQYF.

This clonotype was seen a handful of times. V is TRBV30 and J is TRBJ2-5; D might be TRBD2 (7 bases). CDR3 size: 14 residues. The germline CDR1 and CDR2 sequences are GTSNPN and SVGIG (reference sequence). With 4 bases removed from V and 5 bases from J, the gap between germline ends came to 17 bases. As DNA, the CDR3 is TGTGCCTGGATAAGGGGGGGCCGACGGGAGACCCAGTACTTC. Translated, it gives CAWIRGGRRETQYF. The full variable domain, in which reference TRBV30 and TRBJ2-5 provide the parts outside the CDR3, is SQTIHQWPATLVQPVGSPLSLECTVEGTSNPNLYWYRQAAGRGLQLLFYSVGIGQISSEVPQNLSASRPQDRQFILSSKKLLLSDSGFYLCAWIRGGRRETQYFGPGTRLLVL.

The sample holds a few counts of this clonotype. V usage is TRBV5-1 and J usage is TRBJ1-1; a weak D match, TRBD1 (5 bases). In germline, CDR1 is SGHRS, CDR2 YFSETQ. Trimming pared 4 bases from V and 7 bases from J, leaving 17 bases between. This CDR3 contains 14 residues. CDR3 nucleotide sequence: TGCGCCAGCAGCCCCATTGGGGGGAACTTTGAAGCTTTCTTT. Translating it yields CASSPIGGNFEAFF.

V is TRBV20-1 and J is TRBJ2-7, with 11 positions matching TRBD1. CDR1 is DFQATT and CDR2 is SNEGSKA in the germline V gene (reference sequence). The J segment lost 2 bases and the V segment lost 5 bases, leaving 5 bases of the junction unmatched. The CDR3 extends over 14 amino acids. The CDR3 is CSARRDRGTYEQYF. The CDR3 DNA reads as TGCAGTGCTCGAAGGGACAGGGGGACCTACGAGCAGTACTTC.

The rearrangement uses TRBV7-2 and TRBJ2-1; D is ambiguous. The length of the CDR3 is 15 residues. CDR1 and CDR2 (germline): SGHTA, FQGNSA. Trimming took 2 bases from V and 6 from J, leaving 14 bases between them. Here the CDR3 reads CASSLRRSETNEQFF. Written as DNA, the CDR3 is TGTGCCAGCAGCTTACGGCGGAGCGAAACCAATGAGCAGTTCTTC.

This clonotype was recorded a few times. The chain links TRBV7-2 to TRBJ1-2, with D possibly TRBD1 on 6 matching bases. V lost 4 bases and J lost 10, with 13 bases in between. The germline V gene has CDR1 SGHTA and CDR2 FQGNSA. The CDR3 extends over 12 amino acids. CDR3 bases: TGTGCCAGCAGCTCGTTTGGGGGCCACTACACCTTC. It specifies CASSSFGGHYTF.

This clonotype showed up just a few times. The chain recombines TRBV6-6 with TRBJ2-1; D gene uncertain. The germline V and J ends were trimmed by 1 base and 8 bases, with 15 bases remaining between them. The CDR3 length is 15 residues. Germline loops: CDR1 MNHNY, CDR2 SVGAGI (reference sequence). Written as DNA, the CDR3 is TGTGCCAGCAGTTACTACGGCTATAGGGAATATGAGCAGTTCTTC. As protein: CASSYYGYREYEQFF.

This clonotype was seen repeatedly, ten times or more. The V call is TRBV12-3 or TRBV12-4, the J call TRBJ2-1; 12 nucleotides line up with TRBD2. This CDR3 is built from 14 residues. With V trimmed by 5 bases and J by 9 bases, 5 bases remained unmatched. The CDR3 DNA reads TGTGCCAGCAGTCCTAGCGGGGGGGCCCGTGAGCAGTTCTTC. Translating gives CASSPSGGAREQFF.

V gene TRBV2 combines with J gene TRBJ2-2, with D possibly called TRBD1 or TRBD2 (5 bases each). Trimming removed 5 bases at V and 4 bases at J, with 14 bases between. Germline lookup yields CDR1 SNHLY and CDR2 FYNNEI. The CDR3 sequence is 15 residues long. CDR3: CASSQETGTTGELFF. The CDR3 nucleotides are TGTGCCAGCAGTCAAGAAACCGGGACCACCGGGGAGCTGTTTTTT. Full variable domain (outside the CDR3, taken from reference TRBV2 and TRBJ2-2): EPEVTQTPSHQVTQMGQEVILRCVPISNHLYFYWYRQILGQKVEFLVSFYNNEISEKSEIFDDQFSVERPDGSNFTLKIRSTKLEDSAMYFCASSQETGTTGELFFGEGSRLTVL.

This clonotype has a handful of counts. The genes are TRBV7-9 and TRBJ2-5; 8 bases fit TRBD1. The CDR3 is 16 residues long. CDR1 is SEHNR and CDR2 is FQNEAQ in the germline V gene (reference sequence). Trimming cost V 3 bases and J 0 bases; bases outside gene matches: 6. The CDR3, as DNA: TGTGCCAGCAGCTTCGCCCGGGACAGGTACCAAGAGACCCAGTACTTC. This encodes CASSFARDRYQETQYF. Based on the CDR3 plus reference TRBV7-9 and TRBJ2-5, the full variable domain is DTGVSQNPRHKITKRGQNVTFRCDPISEHNRLYWYRQTLGQGPEFLTYFQNEAQLEKSRLLSDRFSAERPKGSFSTLEIQRTEQGDSAMYLCASSFARDRYQETQYFGPGTRLLVL.

Note on this clonotype: A read error may account for a junction end that differs from germline. This chain joins TRBV20-1 and TRBJ2-6; D tentatively reads TRBD1 or TRBD2 (6 bases each). The CDR3 covers 15 residues. The germline V gene encodes CDR1 DFQATT and CDR2 SNEGSKA (reference sequence). The CDR3 DNA reads as TGCAGTGCGAGAGGGGGGACTCCTGGGGCCAACGTCCTGACTTTC. It is translated as CSARGGTPGANVLTF.